This T cell receptor (beta chain) came from a study of identical twins. TCRdb passed the 5' RACE reads through MiXCR, listing each CDR3 protein once. The repertoire includes about 200,000 distinct CDR3 sequences, more than 15% of them detected once, and 35% to 45% sits in the top ten. V lost 5 bases to trimming and J lost 4 bases, with 12 bases between them. Germline V gene sequence: CDR1 SEHNR, CDR2 FQNEAQ (reference sequence). This CDR3 spans 14 amino acids. This clonotype occurred many times. No antigen is known for it. Study-wide points: For monozygotic twins, models underestimated out-of-frame TCR alpha sharing.

A further study also used this sample, focusing on T cells expressing NK-cell markers.

This chain links TRBV7-9 with TRBJ2-1, with D unresolved. This sequence was found in a woman under 30 in good health. Sequenced sample: CD8+ T cells sorted from blood. CDR3 DNA sequence: TGTGCCAGCAGCGGTGACGTGGAATACAATGAGCAGTTCTTC. Protein sequence: CASSGDVEYNEQFF.